A single sample gave rise to the 15 T cell receptor beta chains below, sequenced in a study of early T cells in non-severe SARS-CoV-2 infection. Using its own MiXCR run on the 5' RACE reads, TCRdb lists one record per CDR3 protein. The table shows 95,000 to 110,000 distinct CDR3 sequences, with around 10% occurring only once. Sequenced material: whole blood. The receptors come from an adult who was a healthcare worker with PCR-confirmed SARS-CoV-2 infection or an uninfected control (not recorded which).

The V call is TRBV29-1, the J call TRBJ2-5; D is unresolved. V lost 1 base and J lost 7, with 13 bases in between. The CDR3 consists of 13 residues. CDR1 SQVTM and CDR2 ANQGSEA come from the germline V gene. The CDR3 DNA follows: TGCAGCGTTGAAGTCCTGAGTCGTGGGACCCAGTACTTC. It translates to CSVEVLSRGTQYF.

This clonotype was counted at least ten times. The chain employs TRBV5-7 and TRBJ1-5; the D is unclear. TRBV5-7 is an ORF for which the function is uncertain. The V gene lost 5 bases and the J gene lost 3 bases, with 6 bases spanning the gap. This CDR3 has 12 residues. The CDR3 coding sequence is TGTGCCAGCAGGCAGGACAATCAGCCCCAGCATTTT. It encodes CASRQDNQPQHF.

The chain combines TRBV11-2 with TRBJ1-1; D not resolved. CDR3 size: 16 residues. Trimming cost V 3 bases and J 2 bases, with 16 bases left between them. Germline V gene lookup returns CDR1 SGHAT and CDR2 FQNNGV. CDR3 amino acids: CASSLSLATKNTEAFF. The CDR3 DNA follows: TGTGCCAGCAGCTTGTCCTTAGCGACAAAAAACACTGAAGCTTTCTTT.

Here the CDR3 DNA reads TGTGCCAGCAGCCCACCCGGGACTAGGGACGGTGAGCAGTACTTC. Residues: CASSPPGTRDGEQYF. The V and J genes are TRBV12-3 or TRBV12-4 and TRBJ2-7, with 8 bases matching TRBD2. The trim removed 6 bases at V and 7 bases at J, leaving 14 bases unmatched. The CDR3 extends over 15 amino acids.

This clonotype was seen more than once but under ten times. The chain carries TRBV28 and TRBJ1-6; TRBD1 matches 7 bases. Germline trimming cut 4 bases from V and 7 bases from J; bases unmatched to any gene: 13. Germline CDR1 is MDHEN and CDR2 is SYDVKM. CDR3 size: 17 residues. The CDR3 spells CASSSPPGGQFNSPLHF. CDR3 sequence (DNA): TGTGCCAGCAGTTCGCCTCCGGGGGGACAGTTCAATTCACCCCTCCACTTT.

CDR3 coding DNA: TGTGCCAGCAGTACCGACCGGGCCGGAGGCGAAAAACTGTTTTTT. It yields the protein CASSTDRAGGEKLFF. V and J are TRBV12-3 or TRBV12-4 and TRBJ1-4; D gene uncertain. V was cut by 5 bases and J by 8 bases, with 18 bases left in between. The CDR3 sequence is 15 residues long.

This clonotype appeared many times. The chain joins TRBV28 to TRBJ2-3; tentative D call: TRBD1 (7 bases). Germline V gene data show CDR1 as MDHEN and CDR2 as SYDVKM. Trimming stripped 7 bases from V and 3 bases from J, with 17 bases between. The CDR3 is 15 residues long. CDR3 bases: TGTGCCAGCATCCGAGCAGGGGGGTTGACAGATACGCAGTATTTT. This sequence encodes CASIRAGGLTDTQYF.

In this sample, this clonotype turned up many times. The chain uses TRBV6-2 or TRBV6-3 and TRBJ2-3; 7 positions agree with TRBD2. Germline CDR1 is MNHEY and CDR2 is SVGEGT. The CDR3 is 14 amino acids. V was pared by 8 bases and J by 2 bases, with 7 bases of the junction left unmatched. CDR3 bases: TGTGCCAGCGGGCTAGCGGAGTTCACAGATACGCAGTATTTT. As protein: CASGLAEFTDTQYF.

This clonotype was detected only a few times. The chain employs TRBV7-3 and TRBJ2-5, with D hard to call. V dropped 1 base and J dropped 4 bases, with 10 bases sitting between them. Germline CDR1 SGHTA, CDR2 FQGTGA. CDR3 length: 14 residues. CDR3 region: CASSLSRDSETQYF. In nucleotides, the CDR3 is TGTGCCAGCAGCTTAAGTAGGGATTCAGAGACCCAGTACTTC.

The chain combines TRBV11-1 with TRBJ2-2; TRBD1 agrees at 7 bases. J gave up 3 bases and V 5 bases, and 6 bases lay outside the gene matches. The germline V gene encodes CDR1 SGHAT and CDR2 FQDESV (reference sequence). The CDR3 has 15 amino acids. The CDR3 sequence is CASSPGGADTGELFF. DNA of the CDR3: TGTGCCAGCAGCCCAGGGGGTGCGGACACCGGGGAGCTGTTTTTT.

This clonotype was recorded at least ten times. This chain links TRBV7-2 with TRBJ2-1; 10 bases are a match to TRBD2. Germline V CDR1 and CDR2: SGHTA, FQGNSA. This CDR3 contains 15 residues. Trimming removed 5 bases from V and 3 bases from J; junction bases left unmatched: 4. CDR3 sequence reads: CASSATSGFYNEQFF. The DNA of the CDR3 is TGTGCCAGCAGCGCGACTAGCGGGTTCTACAATGAGCAGTTCTTC.

In its sample, this clonotype was seen many times. The rearrangement uses TRBV5-4 and TRBJ2-5; 11 nucleotides match TRBD1. The junction had 8 bases not matched to a gene; V was cut back by 3 bases and J by 7 bases. The CDR3 is 15 residues long. CDR1 is SGHNT, CDR2 YYREEE, per germline (reference sequence). This CDR3 is CASSSTGTGGATQYF. CDR3 coding DNA: TGTGCCAGCAGCTCCACCGGGACAGGGGGGGCGACCCAGTACTTC.

This clonotype was recorded a few times. The J gene is TRBJ2-7, the V gene TRBV20-1; D may be TRBD1 (6 bases). This CDR3 has 12 amino acids. V lost 5 bases and J lost 0, with 8 bases in between. From germline, CDR1 is DFQATT and CDR2 SNEGSKA (reference sequence). CDR3 amino acids: CSAPTGSYEQYF. In DNA, the CDR3 is TGCAGTGCTCCGACAGGCTCCTACGAGCAGTACTTC.

There are a few counts of this clonotype. V is TRBV4-1 and J is TRBJ1-1; D not certain. The CDR3 totals 14 residues. CDR1 MGHRA and CDR2 YSYEKL come from the germline V gene. With 0 bases removed from V and 3 bases from J, the gap between germline ends came to 8 bases. Here the CDR3 reads CASSQEFRDTEAFF. DNA of the CDR3: TGCGCCAGCAGCCAAGAGTTCAGAGACACTGAAGCTTTCTTT.

This clonotype turned up a few times. The chain links TRBV6-6 to TRBJ2-7, with D perhaps matching TRBD1 (6 bases). The CDR3 sequence is 16 residues long. Trimming shortened V by 6 bases and J by 0 bases, and 18 bases separated the two germline ends. Per the germline V gene, CDR1 is MNHNY and CDR2 is SVGAGI (reference sequence). CDR3 coding DNA: TGTGCCAGCAGACGAGGTAGGGACACAGGCTCCTACGAGCAGTACTTC. Translated: CASRRGRDTGSYEQYF.